The 22 T cell receptor beta chains below all came from one sample that was sequenced in a study of blood T cell repertoires in COVID-19. The table came from immunoSEQ multiplex PCR; TCRdb's copy has only in-frame clones and leaves some out. The sample consists of 120,000 or so clones, 76% of them appearing once. Sequences were obtained from peripheral blood. Source of these receptors: a woman older than 75 with acute or convalescent COVID-19.

CDR3 nucleotides: TGTGCCAGCAGCCCCCAGGTCCCTTGGCGCAATGAGCAGTTCTTC. Translation gives CASSPQVPWRNEQFF. The chain combines TRBV11-1 with TRBJ2-1, with D unclear. The V end lost 5 bases, the J end lost 6 bases, and 17 bases lay between the germline ends. The length of the CDR3 is 15 residues. Germline V gene sequence: CDR1 SGHAT, CDR2 FQDESV (reference sequence).

The chain carries TRBV7-9 and TRBJ2-5; D is unclear. Germline CDR1 SEHNR, CDR2 FQNEAQ (reference sequence). The CDR3 has 12 residues. The V end lost 2 bases, the J end lost 2 bases, and 3 bases lay between the germline ends. The CDR3 region is CASSLPQETQYF. Written as DNA, the CDR3 is TGTGCCAGCAGCTTACCGCAAGAGACCCAGTACTTC.

The chain joins TRBV6-1 to TRBJ1-2; D unresolved. CDR3 length: 15 amino acids. CDR1 is MNHNS and CDR2 is SASEGT in the germline V gene. V lost 2 bases and J lost 4, with 14 bases in between. The CDR3 DNA reads TGTGCCAGCAGTGAACTCAGCGGGCGGTCCTATGGCTACACCTTC. Amino acid sequence: CASSELSGRSYGYTF.

The chain recombines TRBV9 with TRBJ1-5; 11 positions agree with TRBD1. Germline lookup yields CDR1 SGDLS and CDR2 YYNGEE. The length of the CDR3 is 15 residues. Trimming took 2 bases from V and 4 from J; bases not matched to a gene: 2. The CDR3 loop reads CASSVGQGANQPQHF. The CDR3, as DNA: TGTGCCAGCAGCGTTGGACAGGGGGCGAATCAGCCCCAGCATTTT.

This clone came up a few times. In nucleotides, the CDR3 is TGCGCCAGCAGCCAGACCTCCACAGGGGCGGATGAGCAGTTCTTC. Amino acid sequence: CASSQTSTGADEQFF. V usage is TRBV5-1 and J usage is TRBJ2-1, with 7 bases aligning to TRBD1. The germline V gene encodes CDR1 SGHRS and CDR2 YFSETQ. The CDR3 covers 15 residues. Trimming took 4 bases from V and 8 from J; bases not matched to a gene: 12.

The rearrangement uses TRBV28 and TRBJ2-5; D may be TRBD2 (6 bases). The CDR3 consists of 16 residues. V was cut by 5 bases and J by 5 bases, with 21 bases left in between. From germline, CDR1 is MDHEN and CDR2 SYDVKM. The CDR3 bases are TGTGCCAGCAGTACCCAGGGAGGCGGTGTCAGGGAGACCCAGTACTTC. Translated, it gives CASSTQGGGVRETQYF.

Of note for this clone: This CDR3 is also generated by other DNA sequences in the sample. The V gene is TRBV6-5, the J gene TRBJ2-7; 8 nucleotides align to TRBD2. The J segment lost 2 bases and the V segment lost 6 bases, leaving 6 bases of the junction unmatched. Per the germline V gene, CDR1 is MNHEY and CDR2 is SVGAGI. The CDR3 extends over 14 amino acids. This CDR3 reads CASRRTSGPYEQYF. For the CDR3, the DNA is TGTGCCAGCAGGAGAACTAGCGGACCCTACGAGCAGTACTTC.

The chain couples TRBV11-3 to TRBJ2-7, with D possibly TRBD1 on 5 matching bases. This CDR3 is 15 amino acids long. Per germline, CDR1 SGHNT and CDR2 YENEEA. Deletions cut 5 bases from V and 2 bases from J, with 16 bases between. The CDR3 region is CASSQGAWAAYEQYF. For the CDR3, the DNA is TGTGCCAGCAGCCAAGGGGCCTGGGCCGCCTACGAGCAGTACTTC.

The rearrangement uses TRBV18 and TRBJ2-7; 9 nucleotides agree with TRBD1. CDR1 and CDR2 (germline): KGHSH, LQKENI. The CDR3 has 15 amino acids. J gave up 0 bases and V 3 bases, and 3 bases lay outside the gene matches. CDR3 sequence reads: CASSPGQGYSYEQYF. DNA of the CDR3: TGTGCCAGCTCACCGGGACAGGGTTACTCCTACGAGCAGTACTTC.

The DNA of the CDR3 is TGTGCCAGCGGGAGAGGGCCCACTGAAGCTTTCTTT. Protein: CASGRGPTEAFF. J is TRBJ1-1 and V is TRBV7-6; D is unclear. This CDR3 comprises 12 residues. Germline V gene sequence: CDR1 SGHVS, CDR2 FNYEAQ. V was shortened by 8 bases and J by 4 bases, with 11 bases between the two germline ends.

This clone has just one count. This chain uses TRBV5-1 with TRBJ1-5; D is unresolved. The CDR3 extends over 10 amino acids. V lost 5 bases and J lost 9, with 6 bases in between. Germline V CDR1 and CDR2: SGHRS, YFSETQ. CDR3 sequence: CASSRGPQHF. The DNA for the CDR3 is TGCGCCAGCAGTAGAGGGCCCCAGCATTTT.

CDR3 sequence: CASSEGGTGYEKLFF. The CDR3 coding sequence is TGTGCCAGCAGTGAAGGCGGGACAGGGTATGAAAAACTGTTTTTT. J is TRBJ1-4 and V is TRBV2; 9 bases are a match to TRBD1. J was trimmed by 6 bases and V by 1 base; bases with no gene match: 3. Germline lookup yields CDR1 SNHLY and CDR2 FYNNEI. The CDR3 consists of 15 residues.

The chain combines TRBV5-1 with TRBJ2-3, with TRBD2 matching over 10 bases. This CDR3 contains 15 residues. Trimming removed 3 bases from V and 2 bases from J; junction bases left unmatched: 3. Germline values: CDR1 SGHRS, CDR2 YFSETQ. The CDR3 sequence is CASSSSGGPTDTQYF. CDR3 DNA: TGCGCCAGCAGCTCTAGCGGGGGACCCACAGATACGCAGTATTTT.

The chain joins TRBV29-1 to TRBJ1-5, with 8 bases identical to TRBD1. The CDR3 sequence is 16 residues long. V was pared by 6 bases and J by 0 bases, with 10 bases of the junction left unmatched. Germline lookup yields CDR1 SQVTM and CDR2 ANQGSEA. The CDR3 protein is CSVAEGTGGSNQPQHF. The CDR3 nucleotides read TGCAGCGTCGCCGAGGGGACAGGAGGTAGCAATCAGCCCCAGCATTTT.

The rearrangement links TRBV19 to TRBJ1-5; D not resolved. CDR1 is LNHDA, CDR2 SQIVND, per germline (reference sequence). The V end lost 6 bases, the J end lost 11 bases, and 17 bases lay between the germline ends. The CDR3 sequence is 13 residues long. The CDR3 sequence is CASSQNTEGTQHF. CDR3 in DNA: TGTGCCAGTAGCCAAAATACAGAGGGCACCCAGCATTTT.

The chain joins TRBV6-5 to TRBJ2-5, with D possibly being TRBD2 (5 bases). Germline CDR1 reads MNHEY; CDR2 reads SVGAGI. V lost 2 bases to trimming and J lost 4 bases, with 17 bases between them. This CDR3 contains 16 residues. DNA of the CDR3: TGTGCCAGCAGTTACCATAAAGCGGACTCGGGAGAGACCCAGTACTTC. Translated: CASSYHKADSGETQYF.

The J gene is TRBJ2-3, the V gene TRBV5-8, with a possible D match to TRBD1 (5 bases). V was cut by 0 bases and J by 6 bases, with 14 bases left in between. Germline CDR1 reads SGHTS; CDR2 reads YDEGEE. The CDR3 has 15 residues. The CDR3 coding sequence is TGTGCCAGCAGCTTGGTGTCCAGGGCTGGGGATACGCAGTATTTT. Amino acids: CASSLVSRAGDTQYF. The whole variable domain, remainder taken from reference TRBV5-8 and TRBJ2-3, is EAGVTQSPTHLIKTRGQQATLRCSPISGHTSVYWYQQALGLGLQFLLWYDEGEERNRGNFPPRFSGRQFPNYSSELNVNALELEDSALYLCASSLVSRAGDTQYFGPGTRLTVL.

The V call is TRBV11-2, the J call TRBJ1-1; 7 bases match TRBD1. CDR3 length equals 15 residues. Germline-derived CDR1 and CDR2 are SGHAT and FQNNGV. The V gene end was trimmed by 4 bases and the J gene end by 5 bases; junction bases not matched to a gene: 10. CDR3 in DNA: TGTGCCAGCAGCTATACAGGGGTGAGGGCGACTGAAGCTTTCTTT. This gives the protein CASSYTGVRATEAFF.

This clone is medium-sized. The V and J genes are TRBV2 and TRBJ1-2; 10 bases map to TRBD1. Trimming at V came to 5 bases and at J to 6 bases, leaving 9 bases not matched to a gene. The CDR3 has 15 residues. Germline V gene sequence: CDR1 SNHLY, CDR2 FYNNEI. The CDR3 DNA reads TGTGCCAGCAGTTTAATCGGGACAGGGGTAGATGGCTACACCTTC. Protein product: CASSLIGTGVDGYTF.

The V call is TRBV19, the J call TRBJ2-3, with D perhaps TRBD2 (5 bases). In germline, CDR1 is LNHDA, CDR2 SQIVND (reference sequence). Trimming cost V 6 bases and J 6 bases, with 7 bases left between them. CDR3 length equals 11 residues. The CDR3 loop is CASRTGDTQYF. CDR3 DNA: TGTGCCAGTAGAACGGGGGATACGCAGTATTTT.

The chain combines TRBV20-1 with TRBJ2-5, with D tentatively TRBD2 (6 bases). This CDR3 contains 11 residues. The germline gives CDR1 DFQATT, CDR2 SNEGSKA (reference sequence). V gave up 6 bases and J gave up 5 bases, with 10 bases separating them. This chain's CDR3 is CSAREAETQYF. The CDR3, as DNA: TGCAGTGCGAGGGAGGCGGAGACCCAGTACTTC.

The V and J genes are TRBV5-6 and TRBJ2-2; 7 positions agree with TRBD1. Germline assignment: CDR1 SGHDT and CDR2 YYEEEE. V shed 3 bases and J 2 bases; nucleotides not matched to a gene: 4. The CDR3 length is 15 residues. The CDR3 coding sequence is TGTGCCAGCAGCTCGGGACAGCCCAACACCGGGGAGCTGTTTTTT. Its protein product is CASSSGQPNTGELFF. The complete variable domain, with remaining parts taken from reference TRBV5-6 and TRBJ2-2, reads DAGVTQSPTHLIKTRGQQVTLRCSPKSGHDTVSWYQQALGQGPQFIFQYYEEEERQRGNFPDRFSGHQFPNYSSELNVNALLLGDSALYLCASSSGQPNTGELFFGEGSRLTVL.